This TCR beta chain is drawn from a study of T cells after yellow fever vaccination. Study at large: Low-cell-number fractions were prepared with SMART-Seq v4 Ultra Low Input. Study-level findings and limits: A large majority of primary-vaccination clones showed up again after the booster (around 95% CD4, around 90% CD8).

From germline, CDR1 is SGHKS and CDR2 YYEKEE (reference sequence). Unmatched junction bases numbered 13, after V lost 3 bases and J lost 5 bases. The CDR3 sequence is 17 residues long. In TCRdb, the 5' RACE reads were re-called with MiXCR into one record per CDR3 protein. The sample shows hundreds of thousands of distinct CDR3 sequences, roughly 13% of them seen only once. Comment on this clonotype: Its antigen remains unknown.

V is TRBV5-5 and J is TRBJ2-1; 8 bases match TRBD2. The input for sequencing was PBMCs, taken on the day of the yellow fever booster vaccination. This TCR was recovered from a man younger than 40 who received the YFV17D yellow fever vaccine. The CDR3 loop is CASSSPGGESFNNEQFF. The DNA for the CDR3 is TGTGCCAGCAGCTCGCCGGGGGGGGAGAGTTTCAACAATGAGCAGTTCTTC.